One sample yielded the 10 T cell receptor beta chains listed below, sequenced in a study of cytomegalovirus exposure and HLA in healthy donors. The PCR made use of 60 Vbeta and 13 Jbeta primers. The protocol was immunoSEQ multiplex PCR, while the TCRdb copy is restricted to in-frame clones and leaves out a portion. The table lists 150,000 to 200,000 clones, approximately 86% of them singletons, with more than 1.5% in the top ten. The sequenced sample was PBMCs. These receptors were taken from a young woman in good health and CMV-seronegative.

The chain carries TRBV5-4 and TRBJ2-3; TRBD2 agrees at 13 bases. The CDR3 covers 17 residues. Germline V gives CDR1 SGHNT, CDR2 YYREEE (reference sequence). V was clipped by 4 bases and J by 0 bases; unmatched bases: 5. This CDR3 reads CASSLRTSGRSTDTQYF. The DNA for the CDR3 is TGTGCCAGCAGCCTTCGGACTAGCGGGAGAAGCACAGATACGCAGTATTTT.

This rearrangement joins TRBV7-2 to TRBJ2-7; the match to TRBD2 covers 14 bases. Germline trimming cut 5 bases from V and 2 bases from J; bases unmatched to any gene: 5. The CDR3 contains 16 residues. The germline V gene encodes CDR1 SGHTA and CDR2 FQGNSA. The CDR3 DNA reads TGTGCCAGCAGCCGGGGACTAGCGGGGGCCGCCTACGAGCAGTACTTC. It specifies CASSRGLAGAAYEQYF.

The chain links TRBV10-3 to TRBJ1-3; maybe TRBD1 (5 bases). Trimming shortened V by 2 bases and J by 0 bases, and 5 bases separated the two germline ends. Germline assignment: CDR1 ENHRY and CDR2 SYGVKD. This CDR3 spans 14 amino acids. The CDR3 is CAISEQGSGNTIYF. The CDR3, as DNA: TGTGCCATCAGTGAGCAGGGCTCTGGAAACACCATATATTTT.

This rearrangement joins TRBV6-4 to TRBJ2-2, with a possible D match to TRBD1 (5 bases). CDR1 MRHNA and CDR2 SNTAGT come from the germline V gene. V was trimmed by 6 bases and J by 1 base, leaving 9 bases between them. CDR3 size: 14 residues. CDR3: CASRTAENTGELFF. The CDR3 DNA sequence: TGTGCCAGCAGGACAGCTGAGAACACCGGGGAGCTGTTTTTT.

V gene TRBV7-8 combines with J gene TRBJ1-1, with D perhaps TRBD1 (5 bases). Germline V gene data show CDR1 as SGHVS and CDR2 as FQNEAQ. V lost 1 base, J lost 7 bases, and 13 bases lay in between. The CDR3 loop spans 14 amino acids. CDR3 sequence (DNA): TGTGCCAGCAGCTTAGATTCAGGGTCCTTTGAAGCTTTCTTT. As protein: CASSLDSGSFEAFF.

The chain employs TRBV2 and TRBJ2-2, with 8 positions matching TRBD1. The CDR3 is 17 amino acids. Germline trimming cut 4 bases from V and 7 bases from J; bases unmatched to any gene: 14. CDR1 is SNHLY, CDR2 FYNNEI, per germline. DNA of the CDR3: TGTGCCAGCAGTGCAGGGGGAACTGGGACAGGCCACGGGGAGCTGTTTTTT. Its translation is CASSAGGTGTGHGELFF.

The chain recombines TRBV5-1 with TRBJ2-1, with 8 positions matching TRBD2. Germline CDR1 is SGHRS and CDR2 is YFSETQ. Unmatched junction bases numbered 8, after V lost 4 bases and J lost 2 bases. The CDR3 runs 16 residues. CDR3 sequence (DNA): TGCGCCAGCAGCCCCAACGCGGGGGGCACCTACAATGAGCAGTTCTTC. Translating gives CASSPNAGGTYNEQFF. Drawing the rest from reference TRBV5-1 and TRBJ2-1, the complete variable domain is KAGVTQTPRYLIKTRGQQVTLSCSPISGHRSVSWYQQTPGQGLQFLFEYFSETQRNKGNFPGRFSGRQFSNSRSEMNVSTLELGDSALYLCASSPNAGGTYNEQFFGPGTRLTVL.

The V call is TRBV5-1, the J call TRBJ1-2; weak D call: TRBD1 (6 bases). The germline V gene has CDR1 SGHRS and CDR2 YFSETQ. V dropped 0 bases and J dropped 4 bases, with 13 bases sitting between them. The CDR3 is 15 residues long. The CDR3 reads CASSLEGRTAYGYTF. The CDR3 nucleotides read TGCGCCAGCAGCTTGGAGGGAAGGACAGCCTATGGCTACACCTTC.

The V call is TRBV2, the J call TRBJ2-7, with TRBD2 as a possible D gene (6 bases). Germline V CDR1 and CDR2: SNHLY, FYNNEI. The CDR3 totals 14 residues. V gave up 7 bases and J gave up 4 bases, with 17 bases separating them. DNA for the CDR3: TGTGCCAGCACCCCGCCGGGGAGCGGGTACGAGCAGTACTTC. Translation: CASTPPGSGYEQYF.

This rearrangement joins TRBV6-5 to TRBJ1-5; 7 bases are shared with TRBD1. V lost 6 bases to trimming and J lost 4 bases; unmatched junction nucleotides: 3. This CDR3 is built from 13 residues. Per germline, CDR1 MNHEY and CDR2 SVGAGI. CDR3 protein: CASRGQENQPQHF. The DNA of the CDR3 is TGTGCCAGCAGAGGACAGGAAAATCAGCCCCAGCATTTT.